This entry describes one T cell receptor beta chain. Its antigen remains unidentified. These data come from a study of OX40 agonist ivuxolimab in advanced cancers. Study-level findings and limits: The authors did not determine the antigen specificity of the expanded peripheral T cells.

Generated by immunoSEQ multiplex PCR, the TCRdb table keeps only in-frame clones and is missing some. Of 97,000 or so clones listed, about 90% are singletons. The germline CDR1 and CDR2 sequences are SGHTA and FQGNSA. The CDR3 contains 16 residues. The rearrangement joins TRBV7-2 to TRBJ2-5; TRBD2 matches 8 bases. The J call is uncertain, as TRBJ2-7 better fits the DNA end. This specimen was CD4+ or CD8+ T cells sorted from blood, taken in a trial of the OX40 agonist ivuxolimab. The TCR comes from an adult with an advanced solid tumor such as melanoma, head and neck, liver or kidney cancer. The CDR3 DNA is TGTGCCAGCAGCTTATCATCCGGGGGGGTTATTTACGAGCAGTACTTC. It yields the protein CASSLSSGGVIYEQYF.